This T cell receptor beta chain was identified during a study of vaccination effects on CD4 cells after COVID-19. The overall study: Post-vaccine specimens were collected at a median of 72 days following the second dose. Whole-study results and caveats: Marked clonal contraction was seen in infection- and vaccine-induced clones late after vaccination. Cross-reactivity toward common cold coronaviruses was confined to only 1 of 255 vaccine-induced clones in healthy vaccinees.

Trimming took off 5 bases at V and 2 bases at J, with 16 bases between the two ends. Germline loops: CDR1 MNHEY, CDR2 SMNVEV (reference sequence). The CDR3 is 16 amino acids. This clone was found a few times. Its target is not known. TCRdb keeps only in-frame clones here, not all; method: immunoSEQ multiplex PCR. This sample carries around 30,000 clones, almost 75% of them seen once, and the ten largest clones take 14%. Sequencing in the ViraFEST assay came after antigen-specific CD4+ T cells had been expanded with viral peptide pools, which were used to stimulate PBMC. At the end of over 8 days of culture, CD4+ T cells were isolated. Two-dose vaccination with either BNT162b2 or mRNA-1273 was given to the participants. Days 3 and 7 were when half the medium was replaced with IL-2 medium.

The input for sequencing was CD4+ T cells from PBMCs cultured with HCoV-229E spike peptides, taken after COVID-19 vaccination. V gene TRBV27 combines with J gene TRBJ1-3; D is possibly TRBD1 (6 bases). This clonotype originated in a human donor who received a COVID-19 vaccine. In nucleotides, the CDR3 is TGTGCCAGCAGTCCAGGACAGACTTATACTGGAAACACCATATATTTT. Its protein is CASSPGQTYTGNTIYF.